The 3 T cell receptor beta chains reported below all come from one sample, sequenced in a study of T cell responses to AZD1222 COVID-19 vaccine. This table comes from immunoSEQ multiplex PCR, and its TCRdb copy is limited to in-frame clones, with some not included. The table has around 140,000 clones, around 90% seen once. This specimen was peripheral blood, taken on day 0 of AZD1222 vaccination. All receptors come from an adult in good health.

The V and J genes are TRBV11-2 and TRBJ2-7; no clear D. Trimming pared 6 bases from V and 2 bases from J, leaving 14 bases between. The germline gives CDR1 SGHAT, CDR2 FQNNGV. The CDR3 is made up of 14 amino acids. CDR3 loop: CASSRGRQTYEQYF. For the CDR3, the DNA is TGTGCCAGCAGTCGTGGGCGGCAGACCTACGAGCAGTACTTC.

The chain links TRBV27 to TRBJ1-5; a possible D gene is TRBD1 (6 bases). The V gene lost 5 bases and the J gene lost 7 bases, with 15 bases spanning the gap. Per the germline V gene, CDR1 is MNHEY and CDR2 is SMNVEV (reference sequence). This CDR3 is built from 14 residues. This chain's CDR3 is CASSPFRGVQPQHF. In DNA form, the CDR3 reads TGTGCCAGCAGTCCTTTCAGGGGAGTGCAGCCCCAGCATTTT.

The gene calls are TRBV12-3 or TRBV12-4 and TRBJ1-1; 7 nucleotides align to TRBD1. The CDR3 has 13 amino acids. The J segment lost 0 bases and the V segment lost 5 bases, leaving 0 bases of the junction unmatched. This chain's CDR3 is CASSGQVNTEAFF. The DNA of the CDR3 is TGTGCCAGCAGTGGACAGGTGAACACTGAAGCTTTCTTT.